This T cell receptor beta chain was observed in a study of blood T cell repertoires in COVID-19. Study details: Samples taken during acute and convalescent COVID-19 were collected in the United States, Italy and Spain. PBMCs, B-cell-depleted T cells, or T cells were the source of the cDNA or gDNA that made up the material.

Germline V gene sequence: CDR1 SEHNR, CDR2 FQNEAQ (reference sequence). The CDR3 consists of 15 residues. Deletions cut 4 bases from V and 2 bases from J, with 12 bases between. Data came from immunoSEQ multiplex PCR; TCRdb stores just in-frame clones and leaves some out. The data hold roughly 84,000 clones, with 78% observed a single time. Patients of the Seattle cohort, enrolled during active infection, were followed longitudinally. The chain employs TRBV7-9 and TRBJ1-3, with D possibly being TRBD1 (5 bases). This TCR was sampled from a man aged 55 to 70 with COVID-19, enrolled during active disease. The specimen was peripheral blood. DNA of the CDR3: TGTGCCAGCAGCTCTATGGGACTACCTGGAAACACCATATATTTT. It specifies CASSSMGLPGNTIYF.